This entry lists 24 T cell receptor beta chains sequenced from one sample in a study of tumor-infiltrating lymphocytes in localized non-small cell lung cancer. Clones were sequenced by immunoSEQ multiplex PCR, and TCRdb holds only the in-frame ones, with some missing. The data hold about 16,000 clones, with 80% observed a single time. Sequenced input: uninvolved lung tissue not adjacent to the tumor. The receptors were gathered from a human donor with non-small cell lung cancer.

The chain combines TRBV5-1 with TRBJ2-3, with 8 bases aligning to TRBD2. V was clipped by 1 base and J by 1 base; unmatched bases: 2. In germline, CDR1 is SGHRS, CDR2 YFSETQ. The length of the CDR3 is 15 residues. The CDR3 bases are TGCGCCAGCAGCTTGCAAGCGGGAGGCACAGATACGCAGTATTTT. Its translation: CASSLQAGGTDTQYF.

This clone was counted between two and nine times. This sequence joins TRBV5-5 and TRBJ1-1; D not certain. CDR3 length: 11 amino acids. CDR1 is SGHKS and CDR2 is YYEKEE in the germline V gene (reference sequence). Trimming removed 7 bases at V and 5 bases at J, with 9 bases between. The DNA for the CDR3 is TGTGCCAGCGAGGAAGGGACTGAAGCTTTCTTT. Translated: CASEEGTEAFF.

The sample holds a few counts of this clone. The chain employs TRBV5-6 and TRBJ2-7; TRBD1 agrees at 7 bases. Looked up from germline, CDR1 is SGHDT and CDR2 is YYEEEE. Trimming cost V 6 bases and J 0 bases; bases outside gene matches: 9. The CDR3 has 15 amino acids. Here the CDR3 DNA reads TGTGCCAGCACCCTCGGACAGGCCCGCTCCTACGAGCAGTACTTC. Its protein is CASTLGQARSYEQYF.

This chain's CDR3 is CASSSGIGNTEAFF. Written as DNA, the CDR3 is TGTGCCAGCAGCAGCGGGATTGGGAACACTGAAGCTTTCTTT. The rearrangement uses TRBV11-3 and TRBJ1-1; no reliable D call. The CDR3 covers 14 residues. Trimming took 5 bases from V and 1 from J, leaving 11 bases between them. Germline V gene data show CDR1 as SGHNT and CDR2 as YENEEA.

This sequence joins TRBV5-1 and TRBJ2-7; TRBD2 agrees at 8 bases. J was trimmed by 1 base and V by 4 bases; bases with no gene match: 7. CDR1 is SGHRS and CDR2 is YFSETQ in the germline V gene. The CDR3 contains 15 residues. In DNA, the CDR3 is TGCGCCAGCAGCGCACCGGGACTAGGATCCTACGAGCAGTACTTC. Translated, it gives CASSAPGLGSYEQYF.

The rearrangement uses TRBV30 and TRBJ1-2, with a weak D call TRBD1 (5 bases). The CDR3 length is 15 residues. The germline CDR1 and CDR2 sequences are GTSNPN and SVGIG (reference sequence). Trimming left V 2 bases short and J 2 bases short, with 15 bases between. The chain's CDR3 is CAWSRGGPGNYGYTF. The CDR3 DNA is TGTGCCTGGAGTAGAGGAGGACCAGGGAACTATGGCTACACCTTC.

This chain links TRBV5-4 with TRBJ2-5, with 9 positions matching TRBD2. CDR1 and CDR2 (germline): SGHNT, YYREEE (reference sequence). This CDR3 is built from 14 residues. The V and J ends lost 2 bases and 2 bases, in that order; junction bases with no gene match: 1. The CDR3 is CASSFSGSQETQYF. The CDR3 nucleotides read TGTGCCAGCAGCTTTAGCGGGAGTCAAGAGACCCAGTACTTC.

The rearrangement links TRBV2 to TRBJ2-1; 13 bases map to TRBD2. V dropped 3 bases and J dropped 4; count of bases not matched to a gene: 6. The germline CDR1 and CDR2 sequences are SNHLY and FYNNEI. The CDR3 consists of 17 residues. CDR3 sequence (DNA): TGTGCCAGCAGTGACAGGACTAGCGGGAGAAGATACAATGAGCAGTTCTTC. Its translation: CASSDRTSGRRYNEQFF.

The V gene is TRBV7-6, the J gene TRBJ2-7; 7 nucleotides agree with TRBD2. The CDR3 runs 17 residues. The V segment lost 4 bases and the J segment 1 base; nucleotides outside the gene matches: 13. Germline CDR1 is SGHVS and CDR2 is FNYEAQ. CDR3 bases: TGTGCCAGCAGCTCTAAGACCGGACTAGTGAGTTCCTACGAGCAGTACTTC. It encodes CASSSKTGLVSSYEQYF.

CDR3 DNA: TGCGCCAGCAGCGGGCCGGGACTAGCGGCTTCCGAGCAGTACTTC. It specifies CASSGPGLAASEQYF. The chain has TRBV5-1 and TRBJ2-7, with 11 bases that match TRBD2. Germline trimming cut 4 bases from V and 6 bases from J; bases unmatched to any gene: 9. CDR1 SGHRS and CDR2 YFSETQ come from the germline V gene. The CDR3 spans 15 residues. Full variable domain (missing parts from reference TRBV5-1 and TRBJ2-7): KAGVTQTPRYLIKTRGQQVTLSCSPISGHRSVSWYQQTPGQGLQFLFEYFSETQRNKGNFPGRFSGRQFSNSRSEMNVSTLELGDSALYLCASSGPGLAASEQYFGPGTRLTVT.

Only one count was recorded for this clone. The chain has TRBV5-6 and TRBJ1-4; 10 bases agree with TRBD1. This CDR3 is built from 16 residues. V dropped 4 bases and J dropped 3; count of bases not matched to a gene: 6. Germline CDR1 and CDR2: SGHDT and YYEEEE. The CDR3 DNA reads as TGTGCCAGCAGCCACGGGACAGGGGCCGCTAATGAAAAACTGTTTTTT. Protein product: CASSHGTGAANEKLFF.

A note on this clone: Because the CDR3's place on the DNA is in doubt, the DNA is left out and the CDR3 is given as listed by TCRdb. CDR3 sequence: CASSSSTGGMGGYTF. J is TRBJ1-2 and V is TRBV5-1; the table assigns TRBD1, which was not confirmed against the DNA. CDR1 and CDR2 from the germline V gene are SGHRS and YFSETQ. Ends included, the CDR3 has 15 residues.

The CDR3 spells CASTFSGRNKQFF. The DNA of the CDR3 is TGTGCCAGCACCTTCAGTGGACGGAATAAGCAGTTCTTC. The chain recombines TRBV6-1 with TRBJ2-1; D gene uncertain. V was trimmed by 7 bases and J by 11 bases, leaving 18 bases between them. Germline CDR1 reads MNHNS; CDR2 reads SASEGT. The CDR3 has 13 residues.

The chain couples TRBV7-9 to TRBJ1-4, with 7 bases identical to TRBD1. Losses at the gene ends were 5 bases for V and 4 bases for J; bases not matched to a gene: 7. The CDR3 extends over 15 amino acids. Germline CDR1 SEHNR, CDR2 FQNEAQ (reference sequence). The CDR3 DNA reads TGTGCCAGCAGCCGCGACAGGGCCCTTAATGAAAAACTGTTTTTT. It specifies CASSRDRALNEKLFF.

The chain joins TRBV27 to TRBJ1-4; TRBD1 matches at 7 bases. The germline V gene encodes CDR1 MNHEY and CDR2 SMNVEV (reference sequence). Losses at the gene ends were 1 base for V and 4 bases for J; bases not matched to a gene: 6. This CDR3 comprises 16 residues. CDR3 coding DNA: TGTGCCAGCAGTTTATTCTTCCAGGGGGGTAATGAAAAACTGTTTTTT. Protein: CASSLFFQGGNEKLFF.

V is TRBV29-1 and J is TRBJ2-1; 9 positions agree with TRBD2. CDR1 and CDR2 (germline): SQVTM, ANQGSEA. V gave up 6 bases and J gave up 6 bases; unmatched junction bases: 6. The length of the CDR3 is 13 residues. The CDR3 bases are TGCAGCGTCAATAGCGGGAGTAGCAATGAGCAGTTCTTC. Translated, it gives CSVNSGSSNEQFF.

The CDR3 loop reads CASSSSGRGEQFF. CDR3 DNA: TGCGCCAGCAGCTCTAGCGGGAGGGGTGAGCAGTTCTTC. The V and J genes are TRBV5-1 and TRBJ2-1, with 12 bases matching TRBD2. The CDR3 is 13 residues long. From germline, CDR1 is SGHRS and CDR2 YFSETQ. With 3 bases clipped from V and 9 bases from J, the junction kept 1 base outside the gene matches.

The genes are TRBV11-2 and TRBJ2-2; the D gene is possibly TRBD2 (5 bases). The length of the CDR3 is 14 residues. Trimming shortened V by 3 bases and J by 2 bases, and 7 bases separated the two germline ends. CDR1 is SGHAT, CDR2 FQNNGV, per germline. CDR3 nucleotide sequence: TGTGCCAGCAGCTTGTCGGGAAACACCGGGGAGCTGTTTTTT. It encodes CASSLSGNTGELFF.

The chain links TRBV9 to TRBJ1-2, with no clear D. The CDR3 has 13 residues. From germline, CDR1 is SGDLS and CDR2 YYNGEE. V was cut by 5 bases and J by 3 bases, with 11 bases left in between. CDR3 region: CASSRGRDYGYTF. CDR3 DNA sequence: TGTGCCAGCAGTCGTGGCCGGGACTATGGCTACACCTTC.

The chain employs TRBV7-2 and TRBJ2-7; a weak D match, TRBD2 (5 bases). CDR3 length: 14 residues. Germline CDR1 and CDR2: SGHTA and FQGNSA. Trimming took off 1 base at V and 4 bases at J, with 11 bases between the two ends. CDR3 in DNA: TGTGCCAGCAGCTTAGGTATGAGGGAATACGAGCAGTACTTC. As protein: CASSLGMREYEQYF.

Relative to its sample, this clone is medium-sized (0.01 to 0.1%). This chain connects TRBV5-4 to TRBJ2-5; maybe TRBD2 (5 bases). Germline loops: CDR1 SGHNT, CDR2 YYREEE (reference sequence). V was trimmed by 6 bases and J by 2 bases, leaving 14 bases between them. The CDR3 runs 14 residues. The CDR3 loop reads CASMGSGGQETQYF. The CDR3 DNA reads as TGTGCCAGCATGGGGAGTGGCGGACAAGAGACCCAGTACTTC.

V is TRBV11-2 and J is TRBJ1-1, with D unclear. The germline V gene encodes CDR1 SGHAT and CDR2 FQNNGV. The length of the CDR3 is 13 residues. V was cut by 0 bases and J by 5 bases, with 7 bases left in between. This chain's CDR3 is CASSLDWGTEAFF. The DNA of the CDR3 is TGTGCCAGCAGCTTAGATTGGGGTACTGAAGCTTTCTTT.

The V gene is TRBV4-1, the J gene TRBJ1-1, with D perhaps TRBD1 (5 bases). Trimming pared 1 base from V and 6 bases from J, leaving 12 bases between. This CDR3 region has 14 residues. Per germline, CDR1 MGHRA and CDR2 YSYEKL. The CDR3 spells CASSQATAFPEAFF. DNA of the CDR3: TGCGCCAGCAGCCAAGCGACAGCCTTTCCTGAAGCTTTCTTT.

The chain recombines TRBV28 with TRBJ2-6; D is unclear. Germline assignment: CDR1 MDHEN and CDR2 SYDVKM. V lost 4 bases, J lost 0 bases, and 16 bases lay in between. The CDR3 spans 18 residues. The CDR3 DNA is TGTGCCAGCAGTTCCCAAGACGACATGACCTCTGGGGCCAACGTCCTGACTTTC. It is translated as CASSSQDDMTSGANVLTF.